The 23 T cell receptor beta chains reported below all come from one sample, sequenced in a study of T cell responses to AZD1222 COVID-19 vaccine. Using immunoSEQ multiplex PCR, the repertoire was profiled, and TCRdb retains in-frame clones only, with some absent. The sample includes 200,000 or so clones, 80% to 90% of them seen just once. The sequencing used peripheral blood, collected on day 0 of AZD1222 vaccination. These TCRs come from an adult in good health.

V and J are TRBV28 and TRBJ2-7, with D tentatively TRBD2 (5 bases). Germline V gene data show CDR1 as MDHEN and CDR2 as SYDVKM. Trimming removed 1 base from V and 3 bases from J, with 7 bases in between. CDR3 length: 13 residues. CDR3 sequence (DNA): TGTGCCAGCAGTTTATTAGAGGGCTACGAGCAGTACTTC. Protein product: CASSLLEGYEQYF.

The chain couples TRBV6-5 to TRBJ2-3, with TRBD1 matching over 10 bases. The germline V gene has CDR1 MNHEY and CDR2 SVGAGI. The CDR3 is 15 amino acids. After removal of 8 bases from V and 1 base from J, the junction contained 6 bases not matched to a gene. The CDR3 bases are TGTGCCAGCGGAGGACAGGGGGGACGCACAGATACGCAGTATTTT. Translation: CASGGQGGRTDTQYF.

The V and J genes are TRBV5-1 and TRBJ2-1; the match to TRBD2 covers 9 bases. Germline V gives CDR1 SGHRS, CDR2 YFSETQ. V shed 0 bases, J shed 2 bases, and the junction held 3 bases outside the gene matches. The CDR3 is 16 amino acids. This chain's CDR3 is CASSLDGLAPYNEQFF. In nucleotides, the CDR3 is TGCGCCAGCAGCTTGGATGGACTAGCGCCCTACAATGAGCAGTTCTTC.

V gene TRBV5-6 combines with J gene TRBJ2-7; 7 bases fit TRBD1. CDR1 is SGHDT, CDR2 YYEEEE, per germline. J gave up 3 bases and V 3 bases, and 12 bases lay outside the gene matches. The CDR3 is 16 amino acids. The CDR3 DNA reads TGTGCCAGCAGCTCCCCCCCCGGGACAGCCGTCTACGAGCAGTACTTC. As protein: CASSSPPGTAVYEQYF.

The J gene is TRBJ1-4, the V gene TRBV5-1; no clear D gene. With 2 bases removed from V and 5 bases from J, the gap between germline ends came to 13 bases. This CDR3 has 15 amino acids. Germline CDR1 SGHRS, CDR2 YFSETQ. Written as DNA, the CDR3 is TGCGCCAGCAGCTTAGAGGTTGGGATGAATGAAAAACTGTTTTTT. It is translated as CASSLEVGMNEKLFF.

The CDR3 DNA reads as TGCGCCAGCAGCTGGGGGACAGGGCAAAACTATGGCTACACCTTC. Translation gives CASSWGTGQNYGYTF. The chain links TRBV5-1 to TRBJ1-2, with 9 bases lining up with TRBD1. The CDR3 runs 15 residues. Trimming took 3 bases from V and 2 from J; bases not matched to a gene: 5. Germline CDR1 reads SGHRS; CDR2 reads YFSETQ.

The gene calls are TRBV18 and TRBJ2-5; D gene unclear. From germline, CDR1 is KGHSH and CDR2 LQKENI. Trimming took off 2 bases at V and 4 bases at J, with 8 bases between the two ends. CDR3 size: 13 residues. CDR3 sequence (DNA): TGTGCCAGCTCACCAGTCGACCGAGAGACCCAGTACTTC. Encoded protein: CASSPVDRETQYF.

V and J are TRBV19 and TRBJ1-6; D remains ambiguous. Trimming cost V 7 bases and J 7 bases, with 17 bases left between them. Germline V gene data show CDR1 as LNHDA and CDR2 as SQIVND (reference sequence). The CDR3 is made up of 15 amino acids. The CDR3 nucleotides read TGTGCCAGTACCGCGGTGCCAAACACAAATTCACCCCTCCACTTT. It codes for CASTAVPNTNSPLHF.

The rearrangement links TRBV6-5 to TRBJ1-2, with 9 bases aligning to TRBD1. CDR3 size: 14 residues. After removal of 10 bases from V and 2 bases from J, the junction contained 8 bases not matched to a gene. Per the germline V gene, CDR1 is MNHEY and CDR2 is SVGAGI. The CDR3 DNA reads TGTGCCATCAAACTTGGGACAGGGAACTATGGCTACACCTTC. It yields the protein CAIKLGTGNYGYTF.

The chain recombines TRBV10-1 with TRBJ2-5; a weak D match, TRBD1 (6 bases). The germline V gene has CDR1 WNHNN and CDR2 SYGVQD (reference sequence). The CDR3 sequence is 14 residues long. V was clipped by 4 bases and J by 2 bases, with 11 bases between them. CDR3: CASSAQGPQETQYF. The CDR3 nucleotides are TGCGCCAGCAGTGCACAGGGCCCTCAAGAGACCCAGTACTTC.

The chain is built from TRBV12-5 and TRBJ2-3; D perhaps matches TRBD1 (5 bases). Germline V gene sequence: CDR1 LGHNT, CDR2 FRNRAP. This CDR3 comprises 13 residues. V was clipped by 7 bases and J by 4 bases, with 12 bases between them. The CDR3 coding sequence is TGTGCTAGTGCCCTAGGGGTTGCAGATACGCAGTATTTT. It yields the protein CASALGVADTQYF. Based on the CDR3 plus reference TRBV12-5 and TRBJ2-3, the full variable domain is DARVTQTPRHKVTEMGQEVTMRCQPILGHNTVFWYRQTMMQGLELLAYFRNRAPLDDSGMPKDRFSAEMPDATLATLKIQPSEPRDSAVYFCASALGVADTQYFGPGTRLTVL.

The CDR3 nucleotides read TGTGCCAGCAGCTCACTAGCGGGCGGAGAGACCCAGTACTTC. Translated: CASSSLAGGETQYF. The chain joins TRBV5-4 to TRBJ2-5, with 9 bases that match TRBD2. The trim removed 3 bases at V and 4 bases at J, leaving 4 bases unmatched. Germline V gene data show CDR1 as SGHNT and CDR2 as YYREEE (reference sequence). This CDR3 is built from 14 residues. Combining the CDR3 with reference TRBV5-4 and TRBJ2-5 gives the whole variable domain ETGVTQSPTHLIKTRGQQVTLRCSSQSGHNTVSWYQQALGQGPQFIFQYYREEENGRGNFPPRFSGLQFPNYSSELNVNALELDDSALYLCASSSLAGGETQYFGPGTRLLVL.

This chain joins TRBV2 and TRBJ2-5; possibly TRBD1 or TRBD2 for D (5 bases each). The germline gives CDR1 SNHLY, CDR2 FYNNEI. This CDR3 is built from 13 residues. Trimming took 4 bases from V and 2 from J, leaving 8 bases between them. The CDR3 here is CASSGGIQETQYF. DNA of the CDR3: TGTGCCAGCAGTGGGGGGATTCAAGAGACCCAGTACTTC.

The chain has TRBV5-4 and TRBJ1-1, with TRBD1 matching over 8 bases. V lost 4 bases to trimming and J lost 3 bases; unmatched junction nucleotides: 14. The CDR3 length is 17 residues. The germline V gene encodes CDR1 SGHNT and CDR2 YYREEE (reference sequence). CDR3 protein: CASSQFMTGARDTEAFF. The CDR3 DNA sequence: TGTGCCAGCAGCCAATTCATGACAGGGGCGAGGGACACTGAAGCTTTCTTT.

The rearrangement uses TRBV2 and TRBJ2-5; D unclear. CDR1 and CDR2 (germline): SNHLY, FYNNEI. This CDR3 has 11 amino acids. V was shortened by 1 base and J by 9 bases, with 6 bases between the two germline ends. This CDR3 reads CASSEVGPQYF. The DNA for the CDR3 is TGTGCCAGCAGTGAAGTTGGCCCCCAGTACTTC.

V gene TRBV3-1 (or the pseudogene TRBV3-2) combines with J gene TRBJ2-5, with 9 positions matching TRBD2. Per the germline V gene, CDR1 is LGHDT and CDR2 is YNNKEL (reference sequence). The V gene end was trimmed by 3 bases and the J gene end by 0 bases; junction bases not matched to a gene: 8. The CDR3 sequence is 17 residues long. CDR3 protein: CASSQVAGGRYQETQYF. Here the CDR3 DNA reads TGTGCCAGCAGCCAGGTCGCGGGGGGGAGGTACCAAGAGACCCAGTACTTC.

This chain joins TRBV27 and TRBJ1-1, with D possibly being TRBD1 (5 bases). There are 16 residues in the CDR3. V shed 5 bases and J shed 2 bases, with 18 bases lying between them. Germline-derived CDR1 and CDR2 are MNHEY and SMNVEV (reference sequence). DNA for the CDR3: TGTGCCAGCAGTCTCCGTCTTTCAGGGTTAAACACTGAAGCTTTCTTT. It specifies CASSLRLSGLNTEAFF.

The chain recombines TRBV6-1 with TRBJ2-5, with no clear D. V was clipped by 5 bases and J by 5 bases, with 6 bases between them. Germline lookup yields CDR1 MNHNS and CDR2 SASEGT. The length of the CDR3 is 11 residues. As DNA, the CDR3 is TGTGCCAGCAGTTTAGGGGAGACCCAGTACTTC. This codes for CASSLGETQYF.

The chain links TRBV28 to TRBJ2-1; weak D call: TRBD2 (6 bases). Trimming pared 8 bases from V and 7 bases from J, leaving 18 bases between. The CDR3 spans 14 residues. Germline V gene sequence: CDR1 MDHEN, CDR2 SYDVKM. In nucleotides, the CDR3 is TGTGCCAGCTCCCTGGTGGAGGGAAAAAATGAGCAGTTCTTC. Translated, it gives CASSLVEGKNEQFF. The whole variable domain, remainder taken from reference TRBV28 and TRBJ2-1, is DVKVTQSSRYLVKRTGEKVFLECVQDMDHENMFWYRQDPGLGLRLIYFSYDVKMKEKGDIPEGYSVSREKKERFSLILESASTNQTSMYLCASSLVEGKNEQFFGPGTRLTVL.

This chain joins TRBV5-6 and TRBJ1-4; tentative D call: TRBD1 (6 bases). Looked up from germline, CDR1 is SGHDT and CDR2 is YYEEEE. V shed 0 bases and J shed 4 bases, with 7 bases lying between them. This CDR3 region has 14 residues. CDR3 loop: CASSLGQVNEKLFF. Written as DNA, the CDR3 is TGTGCCAGCAGCTTGGGACAGGTTAATGAAAAACTGTTTTTT.

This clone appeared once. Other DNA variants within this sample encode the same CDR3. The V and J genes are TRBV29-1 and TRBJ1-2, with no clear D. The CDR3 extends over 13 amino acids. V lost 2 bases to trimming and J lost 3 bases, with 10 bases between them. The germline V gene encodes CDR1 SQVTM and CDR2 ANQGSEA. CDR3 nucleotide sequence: TGCAGCGTTGAACGGGGAGTCGACTATGGCTACACCTTC. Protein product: CSVERGVDYGYTF.

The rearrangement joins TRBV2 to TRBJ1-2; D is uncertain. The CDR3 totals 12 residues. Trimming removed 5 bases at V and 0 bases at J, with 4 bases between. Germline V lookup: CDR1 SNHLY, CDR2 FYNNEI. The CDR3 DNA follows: TGTGCCAGCAGTCGATCTAACTATGGCTACACCTTC. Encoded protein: CASSRSNYGYTF.

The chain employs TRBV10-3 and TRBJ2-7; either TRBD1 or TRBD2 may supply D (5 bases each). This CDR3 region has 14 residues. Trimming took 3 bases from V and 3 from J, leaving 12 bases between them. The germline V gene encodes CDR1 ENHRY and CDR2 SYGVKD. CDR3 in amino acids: CAISDPYGGYEQYF. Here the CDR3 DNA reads TGTGCCATCAGTGATCCGTATGGGGGCTACGAGCAGTACTTC.